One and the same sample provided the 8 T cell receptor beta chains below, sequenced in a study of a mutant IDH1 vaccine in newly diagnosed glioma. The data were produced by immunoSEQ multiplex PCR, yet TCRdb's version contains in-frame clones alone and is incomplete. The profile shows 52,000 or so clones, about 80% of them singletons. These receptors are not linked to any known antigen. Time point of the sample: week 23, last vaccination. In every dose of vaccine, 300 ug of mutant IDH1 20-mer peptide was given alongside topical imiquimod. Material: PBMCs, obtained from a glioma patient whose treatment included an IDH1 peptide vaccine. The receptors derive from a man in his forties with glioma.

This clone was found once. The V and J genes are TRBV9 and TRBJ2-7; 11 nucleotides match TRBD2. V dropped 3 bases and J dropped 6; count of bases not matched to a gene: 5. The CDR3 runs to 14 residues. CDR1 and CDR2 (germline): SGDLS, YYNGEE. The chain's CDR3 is CASSATSGVGEQYF. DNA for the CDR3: TGTGCCAGCAGCGCGACTAGCGGGGTTGGCGAGCAGTACTTC.

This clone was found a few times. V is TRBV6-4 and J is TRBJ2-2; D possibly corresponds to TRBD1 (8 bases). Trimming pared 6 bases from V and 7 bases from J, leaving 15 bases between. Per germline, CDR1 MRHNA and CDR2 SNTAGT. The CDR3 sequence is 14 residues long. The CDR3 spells CASRAGQENGELFF. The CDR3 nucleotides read TGTGCCAGCAGAGCGGGACAGGAAAACGGGGAGCTGTTTTTT.

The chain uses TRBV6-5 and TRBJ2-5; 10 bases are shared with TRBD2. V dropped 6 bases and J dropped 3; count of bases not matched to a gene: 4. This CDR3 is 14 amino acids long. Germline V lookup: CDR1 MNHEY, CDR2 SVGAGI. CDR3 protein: CASRRLAGEETQYF. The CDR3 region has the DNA TGTGCCAGCAGAAGGCTAGCGGGGGAAGAGACCCAGTACTTC.

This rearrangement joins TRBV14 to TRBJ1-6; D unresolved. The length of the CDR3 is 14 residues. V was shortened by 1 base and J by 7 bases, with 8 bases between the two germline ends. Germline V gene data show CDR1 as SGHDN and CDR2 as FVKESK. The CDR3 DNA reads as TGTGCCAGCAGCCAAGGGCGGTTAAATTCACCCCTCCACTTT. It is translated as CASSQGRLNSPLHF.

In nucleotides, the CDR3 is TGTGCCAGCAGCGCGGCGGGACAGGGTTCCTACGAGCAGTACTTC. Residues: CASSAAGQGSYEQYF. J is TRBJ2-7 and V is TRBV6-5; 9 bases match TRBD1. Trimming took 6 bases from V and 1 from J; bases not matched to a gene: 7. The germline CDR1 and CDR2 sequences are MNHEY and SVGAGI. The CDR3 consists of 15 residues.

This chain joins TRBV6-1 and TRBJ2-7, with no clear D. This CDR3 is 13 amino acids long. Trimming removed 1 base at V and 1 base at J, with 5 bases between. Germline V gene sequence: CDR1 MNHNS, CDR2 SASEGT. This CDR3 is CASSEGVSYEQYF. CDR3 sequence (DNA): TGTGCCAGCAGTGAAGGGGTTTCCTACGAGCAGTACTTC.

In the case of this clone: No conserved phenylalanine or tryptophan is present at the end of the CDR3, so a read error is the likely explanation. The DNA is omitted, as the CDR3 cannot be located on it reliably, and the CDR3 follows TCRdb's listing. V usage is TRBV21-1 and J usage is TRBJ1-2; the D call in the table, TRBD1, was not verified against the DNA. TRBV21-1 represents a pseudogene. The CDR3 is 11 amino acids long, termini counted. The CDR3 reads CASSTQGQGPL.

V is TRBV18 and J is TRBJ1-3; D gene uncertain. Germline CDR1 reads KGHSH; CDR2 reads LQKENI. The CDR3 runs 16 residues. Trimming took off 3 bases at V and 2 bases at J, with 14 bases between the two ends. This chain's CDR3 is CASSPLTTKPGNTIYF. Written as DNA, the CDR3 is TGTGCCAGCTCACCGCTGACCACAAAGCCTGGAAACACCATATATTTT.